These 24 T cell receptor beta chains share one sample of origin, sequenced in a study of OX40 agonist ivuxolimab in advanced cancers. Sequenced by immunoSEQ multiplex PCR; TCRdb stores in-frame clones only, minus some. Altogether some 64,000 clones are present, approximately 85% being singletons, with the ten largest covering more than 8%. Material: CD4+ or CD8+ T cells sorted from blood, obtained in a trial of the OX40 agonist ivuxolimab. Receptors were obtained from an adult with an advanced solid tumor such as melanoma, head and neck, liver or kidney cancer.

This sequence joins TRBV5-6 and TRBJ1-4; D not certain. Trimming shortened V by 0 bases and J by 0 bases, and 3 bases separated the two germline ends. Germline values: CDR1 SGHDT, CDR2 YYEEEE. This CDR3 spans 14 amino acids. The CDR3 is CASSLGATNEKLFF. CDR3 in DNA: TGTGCCAGCAGCTTGGGGGCAACTAATGAAAAACTGTTTTTT.

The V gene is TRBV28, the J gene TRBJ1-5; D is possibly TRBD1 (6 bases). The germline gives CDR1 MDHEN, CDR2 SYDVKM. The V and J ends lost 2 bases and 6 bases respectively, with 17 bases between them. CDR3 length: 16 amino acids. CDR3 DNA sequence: TGTGCCAGCAGTTTAAGGGTGGGGGCCCGGCCTCAGCCCCAGCATTTT. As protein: CASSLRVGARPQPQHF.

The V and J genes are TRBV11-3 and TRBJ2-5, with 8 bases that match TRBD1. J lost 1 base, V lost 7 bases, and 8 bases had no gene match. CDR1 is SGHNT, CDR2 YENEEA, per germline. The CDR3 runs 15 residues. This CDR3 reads CASNGQGYPQETQYF. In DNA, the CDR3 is TGTGCCAGCAACGGACAGGGTTACCCCCAAGAGACCCAGTACTTC.

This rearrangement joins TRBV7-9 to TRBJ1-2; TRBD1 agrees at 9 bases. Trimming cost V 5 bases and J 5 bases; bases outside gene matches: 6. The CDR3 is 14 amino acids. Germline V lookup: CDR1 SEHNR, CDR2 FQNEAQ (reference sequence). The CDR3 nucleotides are TGTGCCAGCAGCCGGAATGGACAGGGGTATGGCTACACCTTC. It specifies CASSRNGQGYGYTF.

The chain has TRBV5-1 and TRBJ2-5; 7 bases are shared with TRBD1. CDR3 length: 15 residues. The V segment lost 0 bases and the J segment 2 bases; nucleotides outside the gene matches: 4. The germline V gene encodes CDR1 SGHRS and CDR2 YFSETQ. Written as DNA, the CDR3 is TGCGCCAGCAGCTTGGGACAGGGACCTCAAGAGACCCAGTACTTC. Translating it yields CASSLGQGPQETQYF.

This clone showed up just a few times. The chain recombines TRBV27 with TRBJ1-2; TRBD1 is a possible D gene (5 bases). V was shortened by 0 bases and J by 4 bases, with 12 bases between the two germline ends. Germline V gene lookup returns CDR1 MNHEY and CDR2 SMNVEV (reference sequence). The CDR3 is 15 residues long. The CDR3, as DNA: TGTGCCAGCAGTTTATCGGCAGGGTTGGGCTATGGCTACACCTTC. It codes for CASSLSAGLGYGYTF.

The CDR3 region is CASSHWTGWLAVDTGELFF. The CDR3 DNA follows: TGTGCCAGCAGCCATTGGACAGGGTGGCTAGCGGTCGACACCGGGGAGCTGTTTTTT. This rearrangement joins TRBV5-4 to TRBJ2-2; D perhaps matches TRBD1 (8 bases). The V gene's germline CDR1 is SGHNT and CDR2 YYREEE (reference sequence). CDR3 length equals 19 residues. Trimming left V 4 bases short and J 3 bases short, with 25 bases between. The full variable domain, in which reference TRBV5-4 and TRBJ2-2 provide the parts outside the CDR3, is ETGVTQSPTHLIKTRGQQVTLRCSSQSGHNTVSWYQQALGQGPQFIFQYYREEENGRGNFPPRFSGLQFPNYSSELNVNALELDDSALYLCASSHWTGWLAVDTGELFFGEGSRLTVL.

The CDR3 DNA is TGCAGCGTTGGACTGCTGAACACTGAAGCTTTCTTT. It is translated as CSVGLLNTEAFF. The chain has TRBV29-1 and TRBJ1-1; D is uncertain. Germline V gene data show CDR1 as SQVTM and CDR2 as ANQGSEA. V was shortened by 4 bases and J by 0 bases, with 6 bases between the two germline ends. CDR3 length: 12 residues.

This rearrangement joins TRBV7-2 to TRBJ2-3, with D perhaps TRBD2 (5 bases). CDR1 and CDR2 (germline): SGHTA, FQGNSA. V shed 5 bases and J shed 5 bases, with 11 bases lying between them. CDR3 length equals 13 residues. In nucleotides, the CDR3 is TGTGCCAGCAGCACTAGACCTGGAGATACGCAGTATTTT. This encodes CASSTRPGDTQYF.

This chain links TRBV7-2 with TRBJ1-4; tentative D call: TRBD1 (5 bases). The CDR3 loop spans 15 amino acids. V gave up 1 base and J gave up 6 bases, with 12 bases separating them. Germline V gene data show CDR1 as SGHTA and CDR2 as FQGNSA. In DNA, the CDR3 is TGTGCCAGCAGCTTAGTGCCGGGGGGATATGAAAAACTGTTTTTT. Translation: CASSLVPGGYEKLFF.

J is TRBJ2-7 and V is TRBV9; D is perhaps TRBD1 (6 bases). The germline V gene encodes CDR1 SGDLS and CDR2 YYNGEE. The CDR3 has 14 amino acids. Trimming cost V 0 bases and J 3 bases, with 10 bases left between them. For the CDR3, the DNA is TGTGCCAGCAGCGTAGAGGACAGTGGCTACGAGCAGTACTTC. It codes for CASSVEDSGYEQYF.

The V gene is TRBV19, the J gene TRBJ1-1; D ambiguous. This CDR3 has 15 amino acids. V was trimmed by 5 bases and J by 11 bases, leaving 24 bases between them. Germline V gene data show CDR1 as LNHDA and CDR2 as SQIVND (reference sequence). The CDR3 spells CASSSTGRVPPWAFF. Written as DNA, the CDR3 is TGTGCCAGTAGTTCAACGGGCAGAGTTCCTCCGTGGGCTTTCTTT.

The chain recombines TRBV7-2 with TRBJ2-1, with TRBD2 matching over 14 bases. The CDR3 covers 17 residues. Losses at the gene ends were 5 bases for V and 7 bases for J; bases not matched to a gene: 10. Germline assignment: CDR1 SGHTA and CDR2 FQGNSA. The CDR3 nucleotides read TGTGCCAGCAGCAAACGAGGGACTAGCGGGAGTATTAATGAGCAGTTCTTC. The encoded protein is CASSKRGTSGSINEQFF.

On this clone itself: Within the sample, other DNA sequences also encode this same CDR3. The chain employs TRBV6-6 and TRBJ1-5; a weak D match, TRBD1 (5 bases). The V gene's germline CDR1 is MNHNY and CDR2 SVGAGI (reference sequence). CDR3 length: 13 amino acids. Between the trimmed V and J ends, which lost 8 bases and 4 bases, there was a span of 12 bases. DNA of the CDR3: TGTGCCAGCGTTCAGGGCGTGAATCAGCCCCAGCATTTT. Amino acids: CASVQGVNQPQHF.

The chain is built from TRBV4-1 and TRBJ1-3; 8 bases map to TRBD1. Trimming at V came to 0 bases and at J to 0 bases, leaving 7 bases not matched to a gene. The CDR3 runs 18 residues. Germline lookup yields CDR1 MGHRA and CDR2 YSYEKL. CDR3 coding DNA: TGCGCCAGCAGCCAAGACCCCTGGACAGGGACCTCTGGAAACACCATATATTTT. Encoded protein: CASSQDPWTGTSGNTIYF.

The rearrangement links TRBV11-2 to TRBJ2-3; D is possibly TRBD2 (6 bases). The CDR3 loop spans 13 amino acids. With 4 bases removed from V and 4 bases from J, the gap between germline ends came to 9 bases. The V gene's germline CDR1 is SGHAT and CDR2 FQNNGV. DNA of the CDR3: TGTGCCAGCAGCTATCGGGAGCCAGATACGCAGTATTTT. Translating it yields CASSYREPDTQYF.

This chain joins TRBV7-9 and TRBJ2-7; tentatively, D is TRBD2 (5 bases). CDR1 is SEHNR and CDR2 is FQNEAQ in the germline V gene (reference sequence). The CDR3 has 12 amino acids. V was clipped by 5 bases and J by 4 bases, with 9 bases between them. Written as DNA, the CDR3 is TGTGCCAGCAGCGCCGGAGGTTACGAGCAGTACTTC. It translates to CASSAGGYEQYF.

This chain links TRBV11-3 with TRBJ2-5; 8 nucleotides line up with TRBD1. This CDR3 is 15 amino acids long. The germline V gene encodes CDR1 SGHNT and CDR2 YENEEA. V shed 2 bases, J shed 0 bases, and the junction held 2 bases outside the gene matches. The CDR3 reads CASSLRTGYQETQYF. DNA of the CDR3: TGTGCCAGCAGCTTAAGGACAGGGTACCAAGAGACCCAGTACTTC.

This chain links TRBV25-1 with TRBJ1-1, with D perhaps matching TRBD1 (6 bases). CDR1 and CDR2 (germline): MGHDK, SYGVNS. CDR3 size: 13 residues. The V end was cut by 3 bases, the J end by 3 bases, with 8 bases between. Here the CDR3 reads CASSEGAYTEAFF. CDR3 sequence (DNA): TGTGCCAGCAGTGAGGGGGCTTACACTGAAGCTTTCTTT.

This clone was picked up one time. The CDR3 nucleotides read TGTGCCAGCAGCTTGTTCAGGGAGAATCGGGACGAGCAGTACTTC. It encodes CASSLFRENRDEQYF. The chain joins TRBV5-4 to TRBJ2-7; D assignment may be TRBD1 or TRBD2 (5 bases each). The CDR3 has 15 amino acids. Germline V gene data show CDR1 as SGHNT and CDR2 as YYREEE (reference sequence). V gave up 1 base and J gave up 5 bases, with 16 bases separating them.

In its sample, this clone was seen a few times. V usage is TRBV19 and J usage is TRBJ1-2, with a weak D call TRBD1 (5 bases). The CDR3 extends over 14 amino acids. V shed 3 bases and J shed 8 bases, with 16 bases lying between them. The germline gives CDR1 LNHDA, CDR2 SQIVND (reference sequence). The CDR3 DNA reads TGTGCCAGTAGTATTCGGCACCAGGGTCGGGGCTACACCTTC. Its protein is CASSIRHQGRGYTF.

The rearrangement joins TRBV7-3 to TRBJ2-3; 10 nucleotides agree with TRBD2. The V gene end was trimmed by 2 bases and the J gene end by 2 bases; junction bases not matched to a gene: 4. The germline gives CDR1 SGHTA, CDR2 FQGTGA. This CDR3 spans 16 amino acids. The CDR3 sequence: CASSLGLAENTDTQYF. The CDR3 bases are TGTGCCAGCAGCTTAGGACTAGCGGAGAACACAGATACGCAGTATTTT.

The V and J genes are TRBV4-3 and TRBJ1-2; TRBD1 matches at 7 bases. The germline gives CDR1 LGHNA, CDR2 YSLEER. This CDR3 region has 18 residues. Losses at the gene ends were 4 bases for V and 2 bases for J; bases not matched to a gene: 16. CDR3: CASSRLLAPGQKNYGYTF. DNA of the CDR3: TGCGCCAGCAGCCGCCTTCTTGCCCCGGGACAGAAGAACTATGGCTACACCTTC.

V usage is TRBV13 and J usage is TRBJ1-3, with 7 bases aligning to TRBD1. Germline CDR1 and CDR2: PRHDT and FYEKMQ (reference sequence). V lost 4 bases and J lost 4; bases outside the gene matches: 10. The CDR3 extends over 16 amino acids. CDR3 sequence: CASSSLTGASGNTIYF. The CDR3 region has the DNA TGTGCCAGCAGCTCCCTTACAGGGGCTTCAGGAAACACCATATATTTT.